This passage covers 5 T cell receptor beta chains from one sample sequenced in a study of shared clonotypes between healthy human individuals. Libraries were prepared by immunoSEQ multiplex PCR; TCRdb keeps only in-frame clonotypes and omits some of them. The data contain roughly 1.5 million clones, around 98% of them seen just once; the ten biggest clones take up about 0.45%. The sequencing input was naive CD4+ T cells sorted from blood. Noted subset: CD45RA+ positively selected. Every receptor here comes from a man aged 25-40 years in good health.

This chain connects TRBV6-5 to TRBJ2-1; the match to TRBD1 covers 9 bases. The CDR3 has 15 amino acids. V shed 1 base, J shed 9 bases, and the junction held 7 bases outside the gene matches. Looked up from germline, CDR1 is MNHEY and CDR2 is SVGAGI. This CDR3 is CASSYWGQGNSEQFF. CDR3 sequence (DNA): TGTGCCAGCAGTTACTGGGGACAGGGAAATAGTGAGCAGTTCTTC.

V is TRBV18 and J is TRBJ2-5; 9 nucleotides line up with TRBD1. The V gene's germline CDR1 is KGHSH and CDR2 LQKENI. V lost 3 bases to trimming and J lost 4 bases; unmatched junction nucleotides: 6. The CDR3 length is 15 residues. CDR3 residues: CASSPKQGALETQYF. DNA for the CDR3: TGTGCCAGCTCACCCAAACAGGGGGCTTTAGAGACCCAGTACTTC.

The V call is TRBV5-4, the J call TRBJ2-7, with 7 bases lining up with TRBD1. Trimming removed 3 bases from V and 0 bases from J; junction bases left unmatched: 6. This CDR3 is built from 15 residues. The germline V gene has CDR1 SGHNT and CDR2 YYREEE (reference sequence). In DNA, the CDR3 is TGTGCCAGCAGCTCCGGGACAGCCAACTCCTACGAGCAGTACTTC. It translates to CASSSGTANSYEQYF.

This sequence joins TRBV30 and TRBJ1-1; no clear D gene. The CDR3 is 15 residues long. V dropped 5 bases and J dropped 0 bases, with 16 bases sitting between them. Germline values: CDR1 GTSNPN, CDR2 SVGIG (reference sequence). This CDR3 is CAWGGTPTVNTEAFF. In nucleotides, the CDR3 is TGTGCCTGGGGCGGAACCCCAACAGTGAACACTGAAGCTTTCTTT.

The sample holds one count of this clone. Other DNA sequences in this sample translate to the same CDR3. The V gene is TRBV19, the J gene TRBJ2-7; no clear D. There are 12 residues in the CDR3. CDR1 is LNHDA, CDR2 SQIVND, per germline (reference sequence). The germline V and J ends were trimmed by 3 bases and 6 bases, with 9 bases remaining between them. CDR3 in amino acids: CASSIRGGEQYF. CDR3 DNA: TGTGCCAGTAGTATCAGAGGCGGCGAGCAGTACTTC. Full variable domain (remainder filled in from reference TRBV19 and TRBJ2-7): DGGITQSPKYLFRKEGQNVTLSCEQNLNHDAMYWYRQDPGQGLRLIYYSQIVNDFQKGDIAEGYSVSREKKESFPLTVTSAQKNPTAFYLCASSIRGGEQYFGPGTRLTVT.